One sample yielded the 32 T cell receptor beta chains listed below, sequenced in a study of siplizumab effects on memory and regulatory T cells. TCRdb's copy holds only in-frame clones and misses some; the assay was immunoSEQ multiplex PCR. The table lists 80,000 to 130,000 clones, 92% of them singletons. The material sequenced was Tregs sorted from blood. These receptors were obtained from a human donor in good health.

The chain recombines TRBV7-3 with TRBJ2-2, with 8 bases lining up with TRBD2. J lost 4 bases, V lost 2 bases, and 12 bases had no gene match. Germline loops: CDR1 SGHTA, CDR2 FQGTGA. This CDR3 contains 18 residues. The CDR3 sequence is CASSLLPLAGRGTGELFF. The CDR3 DNA sequence: TGTGCCAGCAGCTTATTGCCGTTAGCGGGACGGGGCACCGGGGAGCTGTTTTTT.

The V gene is TRBV5-1, the J gene TRBJ1-1; tentatively, D is TRBD1 (6 bases). Germline CDR1 reads SGHRS; CDR2 reads YFSETQ. Trimming took 0 bases from V and 1 from J, leaving 7 bases between them. This CDR3 contains 14 residues. The CDR3 is CASSLGTANTEAFF. The CDR3 region has the DNA TGCGCCAGCAGCTTGGGGACAGCGAACACTGAAGCTTTCTTT. The full variable domain, in which reference TRBV5-1 and TRBJ1-1 provide the parts outside the CDR3, is KAGVTQTPRYLIKTRGQQVTLSCSPISGHRSVSWYQQTPGQGLQFLFEYFSETQRNKGNFPGRFSGRQFSNSRSEMNVSTLELGDSALYLCASSLGTANTEAFFGQGTRLTVV.

V is TRBV12-5 and J is TRBJ2-1; unclear D gene. V gave up 6 bases and J gave up 8 bases, with 14 bases separating them. The V gene's germline CDR1 is LGHNT and CDR2 FRNRAP. The CDR3 spans 13 residues. CDR3: CASGSQGIHEQFF. CDR3 bases: TGTGCTAGTGGGTCCCAAGGTATCCATGAGCAGTTCTTC.

The chain carries TRBV13 and TRBJ2-1; D might be TRBD2 (6 bases). This CDR3 spans 15 amino acids. Looked up from germline, CDR1 is PRHDT and CDR2 is FYEKMQ (reference sequence). Trimming pared 1 base from V and 4 bases from J, leaving 11 bases between. The CDR3 DNA reads TGTGCCAGCAGCTTAGTCGGGAGCCGGTACAATGAGCAGTTCTTC. It translates to CASSLVGSRYNEQFF.

This chain connects TRBV7-2 to TRBJ2-1, with D hard to call. The V end lost 1 base, the J end lost 2 bases, and 12 bases lay between the germline ends. This CDR3 is built from 16 residues. Per the germline V gene, CDR1 is SGHTA and CDR2 is FQGNSA. CDR3 sequence: CASSLGRKVPYNEQFF. Written as DNA, the CDR3 is TGTGCCAGCAGCTTAGGGCGGAAGGTGCCCTACAATGAGCAGTTCTTC.

Note on this clone: Because the CDR3's place on the DNA is in doubt, the DNA is left out and the CDR3 is given as listed by TCRdb. The rearrangement joins TRBV21-1 to TRBJ1-3; the tabulated D call, TRBD1, remains unverified against the DNA. TRBV21-1 is assigned pseudogene status. The CDR3 is 15 residues long, counting both termini. CDR3 region: CASSVGQGSGNTIYF.

CDR3 nucleotides: TGTGCCAGCAGCCCCGAGCCCTACAATGAGCAGTTCTTC. It yields the protein CASSPEPYNEQFF. This chain connects TRBV7-9 to TRBJ2-1; D is uncertain. Germline CDR1 reads SEHNR; CDR2 reads FQNEAQ (reference sequence). The V and J ends lost 5 bases and 2 bases respectively, with 7 bases between them. This CDR3 is 13 amino acids long.

The chain combines TRBV7-3 with TRBJ2-1, with TRBD2 as a possible D gene (7 bases). The ends were cut back, 4 bases at V and 9 bases at J, with 22 bases in the middle. The CDR3 runs to 16 residues. The germline V gene has CDR1 SGHTA and CDR2 FQGTGA. The CDR3 here is CASSSVGGGPKTEQFF. Here the CDR3 DNA reads TGTGCCAGCAGCTCCGTAGGGGGAGGGCCCAAAACTGAGCAGTTCTTC.

CDR3 residues: CASSQSGTASSGRAGEQYF. The CDR3 nucleotides are TGTGCCAGCTCACAAAGCGGGACGGCATCTAGCGGGAGGGCTGGTGAGCAGTACTTC. J is TRBJ2-7 and V is TRBV18; 12 positions agree with TRBD2. CDR3 size: 19 residues. Germline V CDR1 and CDR2: KGHSH, LQKENI. The ends lost 4 bases at V and 7 bases at J; junction bases unmatched: 20.

The chain employs TRBV7-8 and TRBJ2-1; 11 bases match TRBD2. The V and J ends lost 1 base and 3 bases, in that order; junction bases with no gene match: 5. This CDR3 spans 17 amino acids. The germline V gene has CDR1 SGHVS and CDR2 FQNEAQ. CDR3 protein: CASSLGTGLAVYNEQFF. The DNA of the CDR3 is TGTGCCAGCAGCTTAGGTACGGGACTAGCGGTCTACAATGAGCAGTTCTTC.

In DNA form, the CDR3 reads TGTGCCAGCAGTCTGGACAGGGTCGGCAATGAAAAACTGTTTTTT. Translating it yields CASSLDRVGNEKLFF. The gene calls are TRBV25-1 and TRBJ1-4; TRBD1 agrees at 8 bases. The V segment lost 5 bases and the J segment 5 bases; nucleotides outside the gene matches: 7. Per germline, CDR1 MGHDK and CDR2 SYGVNS. This CDR3 has 15 residues.

This chain connects TRBV6-1 to TRBJ2-5; D ambiguous. This CDR3 has 11 residues. Per the germline V gene, CDR1 is MNHNS and CDR2 is SASEGT. The germline V and J ends were trimmed by 8 bases and 5 bases, with 9 bases remaining between them. The CDR3 loop reads CASGWTETQYF. CDR3 in DNA: TGTGCCAGCGGGTGGACGGAGACCCAGTACTTC.

The V call is TRBV11-3, the J call TRBJ1-4, with D possibly matching TRBD1 (6 bases). V was trimmed by 6 bases and J by 4 bases, leaving 18 bases between them. The length of the CDR3 is 16 residues. Germline V lookup: CDR1 SGHNT, CDR2 YENEEA. The CDR3, as DNA: TGTGCCAGCAGTCCGAGAATGGGACAAATTAATGAAAAACTGTTTTTT. It is translated as CASSPRMGQINEKLFF.

The chain couples TRBV5-4 to TRBJ2-5; possibly TRBD1 for D (6 bases). The ends were cut back, 6 bases at V and 1 base at J, with 16 bases in the middle. The germline gives CDR1 SGHNT, CDR2 YYREEE (reference sequence). This CDR3 has 15 amino acids. CDR3 residues: CASTSGLQGQETQYF. The DNA for the CDR3 is TGTGCCAGCACCTCCGGTTTACAGGGCCAAGAGACCCAGTACTTC.

The genes are TRBV6-1 and TRBJ1-1; D ambiguous. The CDR3 sequence is 15 residues long. The V end lost 5 bases, the J end lost 1 base, and 14 bases lay between the germline ends. Germline V lookup: CDR1 MNHNS, CDR2 SASEGT. The CDR3 DNA is TGTGCCAGCAGTTTCGGCCTGGTGCCGAACACTGAAGCTTTCTTT. It specifies CASSFGLVPNTEAFF.

The chain employs TRBV7-9 and TRBJ1-1; D remains unclear. The CDR3 is made up of 14 amino acids. The V end was cut by 6 bases, the J end by 1 base, with 12 bases between. Germline assignment: CDR1 SEHNR and CDR2 FQNEAQ (reference sequence). CDR3 nucleotides: TGTGCCAGCAGGCCGCCCGGGGAGAACACTGAAGCTTTCTTT. It translates to CASRPPGENTEAFF.

This clone has just one count. This rearrangement joins TRBV25-1 to TRBJ2-5; D is perhaps TRBD1 or TRBD2 (6 bases each). V gave up 1 base and J gave up 5 bases, with 14 bases separating them. Germline lookup yields CDR1 MGHDK and CDR2 SYGVNS. There are 15 residues in the CDR3. CDR3 residues: CASSESPGAPETQYF. The CDR3 nucleotides are TGTGCCAGCAGTGAATCCCCGGGGGCTCCTGAGACCCAGTACTTC.

This sequence joins TRBV5-1 and TRBJ2-3, with TRBD2 matching 16 bases. The CDR3 has 18 amino acids. Germline trimming cut 3 bases from V and 0 bases from J; bases unmatched to any gene: 4. Per the germline V gene, CDR1 is SGHRS and CDR2 is YFSETQ. CDR3 residues: CASSWGLAGGPSTDTQYF. CDR3 bases: TGCGCCAGCAGCTGGGGACTAGCGGGAGGGCCTAGCACAGATACGCAGTATTTT.

The gene calls are TRBV4-2 and TRBJ1-2; possibly TRBD1 for D (5 bases). The germline V and J ends were trimmed by 0 bases and 4 bases, with 9 bases remaining between them. There are 14 residues in the CDR3. Germline lookup yields CDR1 LGHNA and CDR2 YNFKEQ. CDR3 residues: CASSQDSGGYGYTF. The CDR3 DNA follows: TGTGCCAGCAGCCAAGATAGTGGGGGCTATGGCTACACCTTC.

The chain couples TRBV6-6 to TRBJ2-1; D unresolved. Germline CDR1 is MNHNY and CDR2 is SVGAGI (reference sequence). Trimming left V 8 bases short and J 0 bases short, with 8 bases between. This CDR3 spans 13 amino acids. CDR3 bases: TGTGCCAGCTGGGCGAGCTCCTACAATGAGCAGTTCTTC. It encodes CASWASSYNEQFF.

The chain uses TRBV9 and TRBJ1-4; the D gene is possibly TRBD1 (6 bases). The CDR3 sequence is 17 residues long. Trimming stripped 3 bases from V and 7 bases from J, with 22 bases between. Germline assignment: CDR1 SGDLS and CDR2 YYNGEE. The CDR3 sequence is CASSDRPNRVRGEKLFF. The CDR3 DNA reads as TGTGCCAGCAGCGACCGGCCTAACAGGGTTCGTGGTGAAAAACTGTTTTTT.

The V call is TRBV7-9, the J call TRBJ2-6; tentative D call: TRBD1 (6 bases). Germline CDR1 reads SEHNR; CDR2 reads FQNEAQ (reference sequence). The CDR3 loop spans 15 amino acids. V was trimmed by 3 bases and J by 2 bases, leaving 8 bases between them. DNA for the CDR3: TGTGCCAGCAGCTTCAGGGGCGCTGGGGCCAACGTCCTGACTTTC. Translation: CASSFRGAGANVLTF.

The V call is TRBV9, the J call TRBJ1-5; TRBD1 aligns across 9 bases. V dropped 0 bases and J dropped 3; count of bases not matched to a gene: 4. Germline CDR1 and CDR2: SGDLS and YYNGEE. The CDR3 is 16 residues long. CDR3 region: CASSVDGTGNNQPQHF. DNA of the CDR3: TGTGCCAGCAGCGTAGACGGGACAGGGAACAATCAGCCCCAGCATTTT.

V usage is TRBV25-1 and J usage is TRBJ1-2; D unresolved. The CDR3 totals 13 residues. Trimming stripped 3 bases from V and 0 bases from J, with 5 bases between. Per the germline V gene, CDR1 is MGHDK and CDR2 is SYGVNS. The CDR3 DNA is TGTGCCAGCAGTGAGGAGCCTAACTATGGCTACACCTTC. Its translation: CASSEEPNYGYTF.

This sequence joins TRBV7-9 and TRBJ2-1, with TRBD1 as a possible D gene (6 bases). Germline V gene data show CDR1 as SEHNR and CDR2 as FQNEAQ (reference sequence). V was trimmed by 1 base and J by 0 bases, leaving 13 bases between them. The CDR3 has 17 residues. The CDR3 loop is CASSLGAGVLSYNEQFF. DNA for the CDR3: TGTGCCAGCAGCTTAGGAGCAGGGGTCCTCTCCTACAATGAGCAGTTCTTC.

The chain combines TRBV27 with TRBJ1-5, with 8 bases aligning to TRBD1. Germline values: CDR1 MNHEY, CDR2 SMNVEV (reference sequence). The V segment lost 6 bases and the J segment 7 bases; nucleotides outside the gene matches: 5. CDR3 size: 13 residues. CDR3 in amino acids: CASRRQGNQPQHF. Written as DNA, the CDR3 is TGTGCCAGCAGAAGACAGGGGAACCAGCCCCAGCATTTT.

The chain carries TRBV28 and TRBJ1-5, with D unclear. V lost 5 bases, J lost 14 bases, and 16 bases lay in between. The germline gives CDR1 MDHEN, CDR2 SYDVKM. The length of the CDR3 is 12 residues. CDR3 bases: TGTGCCAGCAGTATGTGGGTGACTGAAGAGCATTTT. Its protein product is CASSMWVTEEHF. Together with reference TRBV28 and TRBJ1-5, the CDR3 gives the full variable domain: DVKVTQSSRYLVKRTGEKVFLECVQDMDHENMFWYRQDPGLGLRLIYFSYDVKMKEKGDIPEGYSVSREKKERFSLILESASTNQTSMYLCASSMWVTEEHFGDGTRLSIL.

The chain combines TRBV5-6 with TRBJ2-3; 13 bases are shared with TRBD2. Germline values: CDR1 SGHDT, CDR2 YYEEEE. V dropped 4 bases and J dropped 1; count of bases not matched to a gene: 9. The CDR3 covers 18 residues. CDR3 residues: CASSGGLAGTVGTDTQYF. The CDR3, as DNA: TGTGCCAGCAGCGGGGGACTAGCGGGAACCGTTGGCACAGATACGCAGTATTTT.

The rearrangement joins TRBV5-4 to TRBJ2-3, with no clear D. The germline V gene encodes CDR1 SGHNT and CDR2 YYREEE (reference sequence). The length of the CDR3 is 12 residues. With 5 bases removed from V and 0 bases from J, the gap between germline ends came to 4 bases. CDR3 nucleotides: TGTGCCAGCAGTCCTAGCACAGATACGCAGTATTTT. This codes for CASSPSTDTQYF.

The chain has TRBV7-9 and TRBJ2-1, with D hard to call. Germline CDR1 reads SEHNR; CDR2 reads FQNEAQ (reference sequence). This CDR3 is built from 14 residues. V was trimmed by 2 bases and J by 6 bases, leaving 11 bases between them. Here the CDR3 DNA reads TGTGCCAGCAGCTTAAGACTTCCAGGCAATGAGCAGTTCTTC. It translates to CASSLRLPGNEQFF.

CDR3 protein: CASSRDRLNTEAFF. The CDR3 DNA sequence: TGTGCCAGCTCCCGGGACAGGCTGAACACTGAAGCTTTCTTT. This chain links TRBV18 with TRBJ1-1, with 8 positions matching TRBD1. V shed 6 bases and J 0 bases; nucleotides not matched to a gene: 3. The CDR3 length is 14 residues. Looked up from germline, CDR1 is KGHSH and CDR2 is LQKENI.

The table lists this clone with a few counts. The chain is built from TRBV21-1 and TRBJ2-7; the DNA was not compared with TRBD2, the D call given in the table. TRBV21-1 is classified as a pseudogene. The CDR3 runs 11 residues. This CDR3 is CASSTAYEQYF. For the CDR3, the DNA is TGTGCCAGCAGCACCGCCTACGAGCAGTACTTC.